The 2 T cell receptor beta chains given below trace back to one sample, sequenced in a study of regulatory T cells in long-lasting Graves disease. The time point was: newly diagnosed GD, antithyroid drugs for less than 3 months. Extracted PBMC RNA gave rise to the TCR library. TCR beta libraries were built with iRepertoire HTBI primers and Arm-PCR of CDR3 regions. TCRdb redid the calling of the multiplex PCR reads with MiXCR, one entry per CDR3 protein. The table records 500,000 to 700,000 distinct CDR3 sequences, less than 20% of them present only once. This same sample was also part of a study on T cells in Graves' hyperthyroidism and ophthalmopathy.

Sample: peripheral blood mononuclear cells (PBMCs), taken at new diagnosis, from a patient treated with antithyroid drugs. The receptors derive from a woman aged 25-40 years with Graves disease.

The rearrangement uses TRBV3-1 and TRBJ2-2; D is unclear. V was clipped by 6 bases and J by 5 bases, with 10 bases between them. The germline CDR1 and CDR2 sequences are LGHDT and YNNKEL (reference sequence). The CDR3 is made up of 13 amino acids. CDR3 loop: CASRGPLTGELFF. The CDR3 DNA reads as TGTGCCAGCAGAGGCCCCCTGACCGGGGAGCTGTTTTTT.

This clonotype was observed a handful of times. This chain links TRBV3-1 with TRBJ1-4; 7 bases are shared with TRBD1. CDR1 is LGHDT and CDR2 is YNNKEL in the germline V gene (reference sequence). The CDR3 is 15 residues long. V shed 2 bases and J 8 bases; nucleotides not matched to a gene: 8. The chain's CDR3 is CASSQLQGPGEKLFF. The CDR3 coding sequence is TGTGCCAGCAGCCAACTACAGGGGCCAGGGGAAAAACTGTTTTTT.